The clone carrying this T cell receptor (beta chain) showed up just a few times. The target antigen is unknown. This record belongs to a study of beta chain features in type 1 diabetes. Study conclusions and caveats: TCRB CDR3 length was moderately but significantly reduced in all four CD4+ subsets of Type 1 diabetes patients. A pattern of fewer insertions and more deletions at VDJ junctions was seen in type 1 diabetes patients.

V shed 0 bases, J shed 2 bases, and the junction held 8 bases outside the gene matches. This CDR3 contains 19 residues. Germline values: CDR1 LGHNA, CDR2 YSLEER. Every bit of the isolated RNA underwent reverse transcription, so sequencing read expressed TCRB transcripts. Approximately 3.4 million reads, on average, came from each naive, central memory and regulatory T cell sample. The protocol was immunoSEQ multiplex PCR, while the TCRdb copy is restricted to in-frame clones and leaves out a portion. The table shows hundreds of thousands of clones, with approximately 16% occurring only once. Sequenced material: naive CD4+ T cells from blood. The genes are TRBV4-3 and TRBJ2-1; TRBD2 aligns across 12 bases. This sequence was found in a young man with type 1 diabetes. The CDR3 sequence: CASSQDLPLAGGPYNEQFF. Here the CDR3 DNA reads TGCGCCAGCAGCCAAGACCTACCACTAGCGGGGGGTCCCTACAATGAGCAGTTCTTC.